The rows below give T cell receptor beta chains drawn from one sample of a study of technical replicates of blood from several donors. This table comes from immunoSEQ multiplex PCR, and its TCRdb copy is limited to in-frame clones, with some not included. The data show tens of thousands of clones, 96% seen once. Sequencing input: T cells isolated from PBMCs. The receptor set was obtained from a human donor in good health. The CDR3 runs from the conserved cysteine through the conserved F or W. A D gene is named only where the DNA matches it firmly. Some rows have no size entry. The others give once, few or many, or a class for an expanded clone.

TRBJ2-5 | TRBV5-1 | once | TRBD2 | TGCGCCAGCAGCCTGACTAGCGTACAAGAGACCCAGTACTTC | CASSLTSVQETQYF
TRBJ2-7 | TRBV6-5 | . | TRBD1 | TGTGCCAGCAGTTATGGGATGGGACAGGGATCCGAGCAGTACTTC | CASSYGMGQGSEQYF
TRBJ1-5 | TRBV29-1 | once | TRBD1 | TGCAGCGTTGGTGGGGACAGGGAAAGTGGTCAGCCCCAGCATTTT | CSVGGDRESGQPQHF
TRBJ2-2 | TRBV7-3 | . | TRBD2 | TGTGCCAGCAGCTTACTAGCGGGAGGAGGCGGGGAGCTGTTTTTT | CASSLLAGGGGELFF
TRBJ1-1 | TRBV9 | . | TRBD1 | TGTGCCAGCAGCTTCAATCCGGGACAGTACACTGAAGCTTTCTTT | CASSFNPGQYTEAFF
TRBJ1-5 | TRBV27 | . | . | TGTGCCAGCACTCCTGCGGGACGGAATAATCAGCCCCAGCATTTT | CASTPAGRNNQPQHF
TRBJ1-1 | TRBV28 | . | TRBD1 | TGTGCCAGCAGTTCCCATCTTATAGGGACAGGGGATTTAGCTTTCTTT | CASSSHLIGTGDLAFF
TRBJ2-1 | TRBV10-2 | . | . | TGCGCCAGCAGAAAGGGGAATGAGCAGTTCTTC | CASRKGNEQFF
TRBJ1-2 | TRBV19 | . | TRBD1 | TGTGCCAGTAGTATCCGGGACAGGGGTACGCTTAGAGGAGGCTACACCTTC | CASSIRDRGTLRGGYTF
TRBJ2-7 | TRBV6-6 | . | . | TGTGCCAGCAGTGGAGTAGGTTACGAGCAGTACTTC | CASSGVGYEQYF
TRBJ2-7 | TRBV29-1 | . | . | TGCAGCGTTGAAATTACAAAGGAGCAGTACTTC | CSVEITKEQYF
TRBJ2-5 | TRBV7-3 | . | . | TGTGCCAGCAGCTTAATGGAGCGAGAGACCCAGTACTTC | CASSLMERETQYF
TRBJ2-3 | TRBV13 | . | . | TGTGCCAGCAGTCCGAGTGATACGCAGTATTTT | CASSPSDTQYF
TRBJ2-1 | TRBV10-2 | . | . | TGCGCCAGCAGTGAGCTAAATGAGCAGTTCTTC | CASSELNEQFF
TRBJ2-1 | TRBV6-1 | . | TRBD2 | TGTGCCAGCAGCGCTAGCGGGGATTCCTACAATGAGCAGTTCTTC | CASSASGDSYNEQFF
TRBJ1-4 | TRBV19 | . | . | TGTGCCAGCTCCACCTGGCTAGCAACTAATGAAAAACTGTTTTTT | CASSTWLATNEKLFF
TRBJ1-2 | TRBV5-8 | . | . | TGTGCCAGCAGCTTGGGGACAATCTATGGCTACACCTTC | CASSLGTIYGYTF
TRBJ2-7 | TRBV11-3 | . | . | TGTGCCAGCAGCTTAGGACCCATAGGGCGGGAAACCTACGAGCAGTACTTC | CASSLGPIGRETYEQYF
TRBJ2-7 | TRBV7-9 | . | TRBD1 | TGTGCCAGCAGCTATGGGACAGGGTTATCCTACGAGCAGTACTTC | CASSYGTGLSYEQYF
TRBJ2-2 | TRBV14 | . | . | TGTGCCAGCAGCCAAGTTCATCCCGGGGAGCTGTTTTTT | CASSQVHPGELFF
TRBJ2-2 | TRBV6-5 | . | . | TGTGCCAGCAGGGCGGGACCTACGACCGGGGAGCTGTTTTTT | CASRAGPTTGELFF
TRBJ1-4 | TRBV11-2 | . | TRBD1 | TGTGCCAGCAGCTTGCCCGGACAGGGGGATGAAAAACTGTTTTTT | CASSLPGQGDEKLFF
TRBJ2-3 | TRBV7-9 | . | TRBD1 | TGTGCCAGCGGGACAGGGGGTACAGATACGCAGTATTTT | CASGTGGTDTQYF
TRBJ2-4 | TRBV6-5 | . | . | TGTGCCAGCAGGGGACTCGGTATGGACATTCAGTACTTC | CASRGLGMDIQYF
TRBJ1-5 | TRBV7-2 | . | . | TGTGCCAGCAGCCTAGGGACATCGGTCAATCAGCCCCAGCATTTT | CASSLGTSVNQPQHF
TRBJ2-2 | TRBV19 | . | . | TGTGCCAGTAGTTTCAACAGGGGGGAGCTGTTTTTT | CASSFNRGELFF
TRBJ2-7 | TRBV25-1 | . | . | TGTGCCAGCAGTGATCACAGGAACAACAGCTACGAGCAGTACTTC | CASSDHRNNSYEQYF
TRBJ2-3 | TRBV7-3 | . | TRBD2 | TGTGCCAGCAGCCCACATAGCGGGACAGATACGCAGTATTTT | CASSPHSGTDTQYF
TRBJ2-5 | TRBV18 | . | TRBD2 | TGTGCCAGCTCACCCCCGGGACTAGCGGGTTTCCCAGAGACCCAGTACTTC | CASSPPGLAGFPETQYF
TRBJ2-7 | TRBV5-5 | . | . | TGTGCCAGCAGCGGTACAGAATCCTACGAGCAGTACTTC | CASSGTESYEQYF
TRBJ2-5 | TRBV11-3 | . | TRBD2 | TGTGCCAGCAGCTTAGTAGCGGGTTCCTTAGGAGAGACCCAGTACTTC | CASSLVAGSLGETQYF
TRBJ1-1 | TRBV5-1 | once | . | TGCGCCAGCAGCTTAAGAGGGGGCACTGAAGCTTTCTTT | CASSLRGGTEAFF
TRBJ2-1 | TRBV30 | . | TRBD2 | TGTGCCTGGAGTGAGGGACTAGCGGTCAGTGAGCAGTTCTTC | CAWSEGLAVSEQFF
TRBJ1-2 | TRBV9 | . | . | TGTGCCAGCAGCGTAGGGCCCCACCAACGTGGCTACACCTTC | CASSVGPHQRGYTF
TRBJ1-2 | TRBV19 | . | . | TGTGCCAGTATGGAGAGTTATGGCTACACCTTC | CASMESYGYTF
TRBJ2-7 | TRBV28 | . | . | TGTGCCAGCAATATGGGGGGCGAGCAGTACTTC | CASNMGGEQYF
TRBJ2-7 | TRBV28 | . | . | TGTGCCAGCAGCTCTGTGGGCCTAAGCGGGCCCTACGAGCAGTACTTC | CASSSVGLSGPYEQYF
TRBJ2-2 | TRBV7-9 | . | . | TGTGCCAGCAGCTCAATTCAAAACACCGGGGAGCTGTTTTTT | CASSSIQNTGELFF
TRBJ2-1 | TRBV7-8 | . | . | TGTGCCAGCAGCCACTCTACCCCGTCCTACAATGAGCAGTTCTTC | CASSHSTPSYNEQFF
TRBJ2-1 | TRBV7-2 | once | . | TGTGCCAGCAGCTTCGGCGGGACCCCCTACAATGAGCAGTTCTTC | CASSFGGTPYNEQFF
TRBJ2-6 | TRBV28 | . | . | TGTGCCAGCAGTCTGGGGCCTAATTTTGGGGCCAACGTCCTGACTTTC | CASSLGPNFGANVLTF
TRBJ2-7 | TRBV30 | . | . | TGTGCCTGGAGATCGGAGTACTCCTACGAGCAGTACTTC | CAWRSEYSYEQYF
TRBJ2-2 | TRBV4-3 | . | TRBD2 | TGCGCCAGCAGCCAGGCGAAAGGACTAGCGGCCGGGGAGCTGTTTTTT | CASSQAKGLAAGELFF
TRBJ1-4 | TRBV2 | . | . | TGTGCCAGCAGTGAAACGCCAGCAACTAATGAAAAACTGTTTTTT | CASSETPATNEKLFF
TRBJ2-5 | TRBV2 | . | TRBD2 | TGTGCCAGATCAGCAGGGACTAAAGAGACCCAGTACTTC | CARSAGTKETQYF
TRBJ2-1 | TRBV18 | . | . | TGTGCCAGCTCGGGGGGGCAGCTCAATGAGCAGTTCTTC | CASSGGQLNEQFF
TRBJ2-7 | TRBV6-5 | . | TRBD2 | TGTGCCAGCAGTCCCGGGACTACCCTCTACGAGCAGTACTTC | CASSPGTTLYEQYF